These 26 T cell receptor beta chains were sequenced from one sample in a study of CD8 T cells in Susac syndrome. Random hexamers were used to reverse transcribe the RNA input (about 0.45 to 1 ug). TCRdb called the immunoSEQ multiplex PCR reads again in MiXCR, with one record for every CDR3 protein. In the table there are roughly 190,000 distinct CDR3 sequences, approximately 95% of which are singletons. Material for sequencing was CD8+ T cells from PBMCs. These TCRs come from a human donor with Susac syndrome.

This rearrangement joins TRBV5-6 to TRBJ2-3; the match to TRBD2 covers 8 bases. Trimming at V came to 0 bases and at J to 2 bases, leaving 2 bases not matched to a gene. Germline CDR1 and CDR2: SGHDT and YYEEEE. This CDR3 contains 15 residues. In DNA form, the CDR3 reads TGTGCCAGCAGCTTGGTTAGCGGGATCACAGATACGCAGTATTTT. This encodes CASSLVSGITDTQYF.

The V and J genes are TRBV10-3 and TRBJ1-1; TRBD1 is a possible D gene (5 bases). Deletions cut 6 bases from V and 6 bases from J, with 11 bases between. The CDR3 spans 12 residues. CDR1 ENHRY and CDR2 SYGVKD come from the germline V gene. For the CDR3, the DNA is TGTGCCATCAGAGGGACGCAGCCTGAAGCTTTCTTT. It is translated as CAIRGTQPEAFF.

The chain has TRBV9 and TRBJ2-1; the match to TRBD1 covers 11 bases. Trimming took 4 bases from V and 9 from J; bases not matched to a gene: 9. The germline V gene encodes CDR1 SGDLS and CDR2 YYNGEE. The CDR3 totals 15 residues. The CDR3 bases are TGTGCCAGCAGCCCCGGGACAGGGGGGGTAAGTGAGCAGTTCTTC. Translation: CASSPGTGGVSEQFF. The whole variable domain, filled in from reference TRBV9 and TRBJ2-1, reads DSGVTQTPKHLITATGQRVTLRCSPRSGDLSVYWYQQSLDQGLQFLIQYYNGEERAKGNILERFSAQQFPDLHSELNLSSLELGDSALYFCASSPGTGGVSEQFFGPGTRLTVL.

This chain uses TRBV6-1 with TRBJ1-5; 7 bases fit TRBD1. Germline V gene data show CDR1 as MNHNS and CDR2 as SASEGT. The ends lost 5 bases at V and 0 bases at J; junction bases unmatched: 22. The CDR3 spans 21 residues. The CDR3 DNA reads TGTGCCAGCAGTCCTCCCCCGCTACCCGGGACAGAGCCTTATAGCAATCAGCCCCAGCATTTT. Protein product: CASSPPPLPGTEPYSNQPQHF.

The chain carries TRBV5-1 and TRBJ2-5, with 7 bases that match TRBD2. CDR3 length: 14 residues. The trim removed 6 bases at V and 2 bases at J, leaving 7 bases unmatched. The germline gives CDR1 SGHRS, CDR2 YFSETQ. The CDR3 reads CASTGGTFQETQYF. CDR3 DNA: TGCGCCAGCACCGGGGGGACTTTTCAAGAGACCCAGTACTTC.

This chain joins TRBV7-8 and TRBJ1-6, with D unresolved. CDR3 length: 13 amino acids. The V end was cut by 0 bases, the J end by 8 bases, with 5 bases between. Germline CDR1 SGHVS, CDR2 FQNEAQ. Here the CDR3 reads CASSLANHSPLHF. CDR3 bases: TGTGCCAGCAGCTTAGCGAACCATTCACCCCTCCACTTT.

J is TRBJ1-3 and V is TRBV9; TRBD1 might be the D (5 bases). V was pared by 0 bases and J by 0 bases, with 7 bases between. CDR1 is SGDLS, CDR2 YYNGEE, per germline. The CDR3 is 15 amino acids. CDR3 sequence: CASSVGQSSGNTIYF. For the CDR3, the DNA is TGTGCCAGCAGCGTAGGACAGAGCTCTGGAAACACCATATATTTT.

This sequence joins TRBV5-6 and TRBJ1-5; 7 nucleotides align to TRBD1. This CDR3 contains 15 residues. The germline CDR1 and CDR2 sequences are SGHDT and YYEEEE. J lost 3 bases, V lost 0 bases, and 3 bases had no gene match. The CDR3 region is CASSLGTGLNQPQHF. CDR3 coding DNA: TGTGCCAGCAGCTTGGGGACAGGACTCAATCAGCCCCAGCATTTT.

This chain uses TRBV12-3 or TRBV12-4 with TRBJ1-6; D not certain. The CDR3 length is 13 residues. Trimming stripped 2 bases from V and 10 bases from J, with 9 bases between. The CDR3 sequence: CASSLLKDSPLHF. Here the CDR3 DNA reads TGTGCCAGCAGTTTATTAAAGGACTCACCCCTCCACTTT.

V is TRBV4-1 and J is TRBJ2-2, with 9 bases aligning to TRBD2. Germline V gene lookup returns CDR1 MGHRA and CDR2 YSYEKL. The CDR3 spans 18 residues. The junction had 12 bases not matched to a gene; V was cut back by 0 bases and J by 7 bases. Here the CDR3 reads CASSQDPPSGEGFGELFF. CDR3 nucleotide sequence: TGCGCCAGCAGCCAAGATCCCCCTAGCGGGGAGGGCTTCGGGGAGCTGTTTTTT.

The chain links TRBV7-3 to TRBJ2-3, with 7 bases aligning to TRBD1. Germline V gives CDR1 SGHTA, CDR2 FQGTGA. V was pared by 5 bases and J by 5 bases, with 4 bases of the junction left unmatched. There are 13 residues in the CDR3. The CDR3 loop is CASSRDRGDTQYF. The DNA for the CDR3 is TGTGCCAGCAGCCGGGACAGAGGAGATACGCAGTATTTT.

The rearrangement links TRBV3-1 to TRBJ2-7; TRBD2 matches at 8 bases. Germline CDR1 LGHDT, CDR2 YNNKEL (reference sequence). The CDR3 extends over 15 amino acids. Germline trimming cut 3 bases from V and 2 bases from J; bases unmatched to any gene: 6. The CDR3: CASSHKAGVPYEQYF. The CDR3 region has the DNA TGTGCCAGCAGCCATAAAGCGGGGGTTCCCTACGAGCAGTACTTC.

This clonotype showed up just a few times. The chain carries TRBV29-1 and TRBJ2-7; TRBD1 might be the D (5 bases). This CDR3 comprises 11 residues. V was shortened by 5 bases and J by 5 bases, with 10 bases between the two germline ends. CDR1 SQVTM and CDR2 ANQGSEA come from the germline V gene. The CDR3 is CSVRIRDEQYF. CDR3 DNA: TGCAGCGTTCGTATCAGGGACGAGCAGTACTTC.

The chain has TRBV4-1 and TRBJ1-3, with D tentatively TRBD1 (6 bases). V was pared by 3 bases and J by 2 bases, with 17 bases between. Germline CDR1 reads MGHRA; CDR2 reads YSYEKL. The CDR3 contains 17 residues. CDR3 sequence reads: CASSHPPGGPTGNTIYF. CDR3 DNA: TGCGCCAGCAGCCACCCCCCCGGGGGGCCGACTGGAAACACCATATATTTT.

This chain connects TRBV7-3 to TRBJ2-5; D remains unclear. Germline V gives CDR1 SGHTA, CDR2 FQGTGA. The CDR3 contains 14 residues. V was trimmed by 2 bases and J by 5 bases, leaving 12 bases between them. CDR3 DNA sequence: TGTGCCAGCAGCTTATATGCAGATCCCGAGACCCAGTACTTC. Translated: CASSLYADPETQYF.

The sample holds one count of this clonotype. The V call is TRBV29-1, the J call TRBJ1-1; D remains ambiguous. The germline CDR1 and CDR2 sequences are SQVTM and ANQGSEA. The CDR3 loop spans 12 amino acids. The V end was cut by 7 bases, the J end by 4 bases, with 13 bases between. This chain's CDR3 is CSAKGLGTEAFF. The CDR3 DNA sequence: TGCAGCGCTAAAGGACTGGGCACTGAAGCTTTCTTT.

The V call is TRBV2, the J call TRBJ1-6, with a weak D call TRBD1 (5 bases). The CDR3 covers 12 residues. Trimming cost V 6 bases and J 7 bases, with 7 bases left between them. From germline, CDR1 is SNHLY and CDR2 FYNNEI. CDR3 sequence reads: CASRQGNSPLHF. The CDR3, as DNA: TGTGCCAGCAGGCAGGGAAATTCACCCCTCCACTTT.

This chain uses TRBV29-1 with TRBJ2-7; 10 bases align to TRBD2. V lost 5 bases, J lost 2 bases, and 3 bases stayed unmatched. This CDR3 spans 13 amino acids. Germline V gene data show CDR1 as SQVTM and CDR2 as ANQGSEA. In DNA form, the CDR3 reads TGCAGCGTTATTAGCGGGAGGCCCTACGAGCAGTACTTC. This gives the protein CSVISGRPYEQYF.

This chain links TRBV5-4 with TRBJ2-3; D uncertain. Trimming removed 2 bases at V and 0 bases at J, with 10 bases between. Germline loops: CDR1 SGHNT, CDR2 YYREEE (reference sequence). This CDR3 spans 15 amino acids. The CDR3 DNA sequence: TGTGCCAGCAGCTTCCCGAGCCCTAGCACAGATACGCAGTATTTT. Translating gives CASSFPSPSTDTQYF.

The chain recombines TRBV10-3 with TRBJ1-1; D unclear. Per germline, CDR1 ENHRY and CDR2 SYGVKD. The CDR3 contains 16 residues. Between the trimmed V and J ends, which lost 0 bases and 1 base, there was a span of 12 bases. The CDR3 region has the DNA TGTGCCATCAGTGAGTCTTATTGGGAACAGAACACTGAAGCTTTCTTT. Translated: CAISESYWEQNTEAFF.

The J gene is TRBJ1-5, the V gene TRBV6-6; TRBD1 is a possible D gene (6 bases). The germline V and J ends were trimmed by 0 bases and 2 bases, with 8 bases remaining between them. CDR3 length: 15 residues. Germline CDR1 and CDR2: MNHNY and SVGAGI (reference sequence). In DNA form, the CDR3 reads TGTGCCAGCAGTTACTCGAGGGGGGGCAATCAGCCCCAGCATTTT. Its protein product is CASSYSRGGNQPQHF.

This chain joins TRBV20-1 and TRBJ2-3, with 9 bases lining up with TRBD2. The CDR3 is 20 amino acids. The J segment lost 0 bases and the V segment lost 3 bases, leaving 19 bases of the junction unmatched. Germline CDR1 is DFQATT and CDR2 is SNEGSKA (reference sequence). This CDR3 reads CSASMAGGMELATSTDTQYF. The CDR3 nucleotides read TGCAGTGCTAGTATGGCGGGAGGGATGGAGTTAGCAACTAGCACAGATACGCAGTATTTT.

This clonotype was observed once. The rearrangement joins TRBV30 to TRBJ2-5, with 7 bases identical to TRBD2. CDR1 is GTSNPN and CDR2 is SVGIG in the germline V gene (reference sequence). The CDR3 loop spans 15 amino acids. Trimming removed 2 bases from V and 3 bases from J; junction bases left unmatched: 9. Here the CDR3 DNA reads TGTGCCTGGAGTACGACCGCGGGGGAGAAAGAGACCCAGTACTTC. Translated: CAWSTTAGEKETQYF.

The rearrangement joins TRBV7-8 to TRBJ2-5; tentative D call: TRBD1 (5 bases). The V gene lost 1 base and the J gene lost 4 bases, with 13 bases spanning the gap. CDR3 length equals 15 residues. Germline V CDR1 and CDR2: SGHVS, FQNEAQ. The CDR3 DNA reads as TGTGCCAGCAGCTTAGACCAGGGTTCTTTAGAGACCCAGTACTTC. It is translated as CASSLDQGSLETQYF. The full variable domain, completed using reference TRBV7-8 and TRBJ2-5, is GAGVSQSPRYKVAKRGQDVALRCDPISGHVSLFWYQQALGQGPEFLTYFQNEAQLDKSGLPSDRFFAERPEGSVSTLKIQRTQQEDSAVYLCASSLDQGSLETQYFGPGTRLLVL.

The chain links TRBV5-6 to TRBJ1-2; maybe TRBD1 (5 bases). Germline V lookup: CDR1 SGHDT, CDR2 YYEEEE. The ends were cut back, 1 base at V and 2 bases at J, with 12 bases in the middle. The CDR3 sequence is 15 residues long. The CDR3 is CASSLSGHQNYGYTF. In DNA, the CDR3 is TGTGCCAGCAGCTTGTCAGGACACCAAAACTATGGCTACACCTTC.

The rearrangement links TRBV20-1 to TRBJ2-6; 7 positions match TRBD1. The J segment lost 0 bases and the V segment lost 5 bases, leaving 7 bases of the junction unmatched. The CDR3 is 16 residues long. Germline assignment: CDR1 DFQATT and CDR2 SNEGSKA (reference sequence). This CDR3 reads CSAWDSMTSGANVLTF. DNA for the CDR3: TGCAGTGCTTGGGACAGTATGACCTCTGGGGCCAACGTCCTGACTTTC.